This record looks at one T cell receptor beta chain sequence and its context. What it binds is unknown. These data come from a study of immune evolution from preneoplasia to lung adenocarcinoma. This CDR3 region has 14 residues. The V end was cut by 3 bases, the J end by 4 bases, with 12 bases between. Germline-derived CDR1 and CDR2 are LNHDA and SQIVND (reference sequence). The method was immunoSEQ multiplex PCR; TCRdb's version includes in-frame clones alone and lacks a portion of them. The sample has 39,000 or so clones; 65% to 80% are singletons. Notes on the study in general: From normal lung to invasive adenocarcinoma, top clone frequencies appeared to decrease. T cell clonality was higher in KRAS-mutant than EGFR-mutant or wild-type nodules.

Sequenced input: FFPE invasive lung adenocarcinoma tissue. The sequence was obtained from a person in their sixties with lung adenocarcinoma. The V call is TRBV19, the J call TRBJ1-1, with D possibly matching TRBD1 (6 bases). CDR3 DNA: TGTGCCAGTAGTATGGACAGAAGGAGCACTGAAGCTTTCTTT. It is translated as CASSMDRRSTEAFF.